The sample holds a few counts of the clone carrying this T cell receptor (beta chain). 13 Jbeta primers and 60 Vbeta primers were used for the PCR. Produced via immunoSEQ multiplex PCR; TCRdb's table is partial and in-frame only. The sample contains over 150,000 clones, around 84% of which appear only once. The data were obtained in a study of cytomegalovirus exposure and HLA in healthy donors. This CDR3 spans 15 amino acids. Per the germline V gene, CDR1 is SGHRS and CDR2 is YFSETQ. J lost 3 bases, V lost 7 bases, and 4 bases had no gene match. This chain connects TRBV5-1 to TRBJ2-1; 13 positions match TRBD2. Sequenced sample: PBMCs. This receptor was identified in a woman aged 40 to 50 in good health and CMV-seropositive. Here the CDR3 reads CASGLAGANYNEQFF. The CDR3 DNA reads as TGCGCCAGCGGACTAGCGGGAGCGAACTACAATGAGCAGTTCTTC.